The present T cell receptor (beta chain) was sequenced within a study of cytomegalovirus exposure and HLA in healthy donors. Findings of the study overall: TRBV6-2, TRBV6-3 and some other V segments were excluded as indistinguishable.

On this clone: Its specificity is not known.

Vbeta (60) and Jbeta (13) primers were used in the PCR. TCRdb's table, derived via immunoSEQ multiplex PCR, lists solely in-frame clones and lacks some. The data contain 95,000 to 150,000 clones, 75% to 90% of them singletons. The V end lost 0 bases, the J end lost 0 bases, and 12 bases lay between the germline ends. The CDR3 length is 16 residues. CDR1 SGHRS and CDR2 YFSETQ come from the germline V gene. Sample: PBMCs. This chain uses TRBV5-1 with TRBJ1-1; maybe TRBD1 (6 bases). This receptor was obtained from a man aged 50 or older in good health and CMV-seronegative. The CDR3 region has the DNA TGCGCCAGCAGCTTGGGTTCAGGGGTCATGAACACTGAAGCTTTCTTT. Residues: CASSLGSGVMNTEAFF.